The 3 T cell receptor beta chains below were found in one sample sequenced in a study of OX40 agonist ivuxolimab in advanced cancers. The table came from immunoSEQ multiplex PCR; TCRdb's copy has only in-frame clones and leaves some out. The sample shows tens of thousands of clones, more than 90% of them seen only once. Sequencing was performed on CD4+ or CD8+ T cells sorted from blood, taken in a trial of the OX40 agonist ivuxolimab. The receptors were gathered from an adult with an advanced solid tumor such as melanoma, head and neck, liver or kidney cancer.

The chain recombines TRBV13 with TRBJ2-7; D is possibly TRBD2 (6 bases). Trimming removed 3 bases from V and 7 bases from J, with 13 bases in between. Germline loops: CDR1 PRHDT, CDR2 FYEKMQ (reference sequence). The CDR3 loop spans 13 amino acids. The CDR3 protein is CASSFNLGREQYF. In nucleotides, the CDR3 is TGTGCCAGCAGCTTTAATCTGGGGAGGGAGCAGTACTTC.

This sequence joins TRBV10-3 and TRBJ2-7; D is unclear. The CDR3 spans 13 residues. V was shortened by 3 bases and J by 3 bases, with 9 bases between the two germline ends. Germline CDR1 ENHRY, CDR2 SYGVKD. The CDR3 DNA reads TGTGCCATCAGTGATTCGGTGGACTACGAGCAGTACTTC. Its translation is CAISDSVDYEQYF.

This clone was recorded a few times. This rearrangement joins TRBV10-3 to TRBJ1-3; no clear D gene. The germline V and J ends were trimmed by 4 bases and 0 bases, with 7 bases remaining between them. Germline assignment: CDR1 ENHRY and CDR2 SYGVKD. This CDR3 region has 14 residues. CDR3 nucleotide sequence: TGTGCCATCAGTGTCTTAAGCTCTGGAAACACCATATATTTT. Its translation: CAISVLSSGNTIYF.